The T cell receptor beta chain described here comes from a study of beta chain features in type 1 diabetes. Expressed TCRB transcripts were sequenced because the entire RNA isolate underwent reverse transcription. Here immunoSEQ multiplex PCR was the method, and the copy in TCRdb shows in-frame clones only, minus some. This table holds 150,000 to 200,000 clones, more than 10% found once. Sequenced input: central memory CD4+ T cells from blood. The clonotype was recovered from a woman under 30 in good health.

CDR3 DNA sequence: TGTGCCTGGATAAAGACTAGCGGAAACAATGAGCAGTTCTTC. This gives the protein CAWIKTSGNNEQFF. The chain couples TRBV30 to TRBJ2-1; TRBD2 matches at 9 bases. The CDR3 has 14 residues. The germline CDR1 and CDR2 sequences are GTSNPN and SVGIG (reference sequence). Trimming took 4 bases from V and 5 from J; bases not matched to a gene: 6.